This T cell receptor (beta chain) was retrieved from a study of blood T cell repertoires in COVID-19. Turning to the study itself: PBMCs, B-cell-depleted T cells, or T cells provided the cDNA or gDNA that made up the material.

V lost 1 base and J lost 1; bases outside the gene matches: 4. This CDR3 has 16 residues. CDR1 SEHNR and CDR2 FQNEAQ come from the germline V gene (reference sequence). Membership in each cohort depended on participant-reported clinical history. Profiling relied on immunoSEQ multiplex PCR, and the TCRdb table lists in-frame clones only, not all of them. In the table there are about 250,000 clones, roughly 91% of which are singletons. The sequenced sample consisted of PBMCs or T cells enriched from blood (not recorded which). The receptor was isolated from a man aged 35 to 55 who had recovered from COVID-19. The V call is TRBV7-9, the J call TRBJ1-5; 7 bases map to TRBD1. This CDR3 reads CASSLVAGGSNQPQHF. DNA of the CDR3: TGTGCCAGCAGCTTAGTAGCAGGGGGAAGCAATCAGCCCCAGCATTTT.